This is a list of T cell receptor beta chains from one sample in a study of CD8+CD57+ T cells in acquired aplastic anemia. TCRdb independently ran MiXCR on the reads; one entry per CDR3 protein. The sample has 450,000 to 550,000 distinct CDR3 sequences, roughly 34% seen once. Sequencing was performed on sorted CD4+, CD8+, or CD8+CD57+ T cells (not recorded which) from PBMCs. The receptor source for this set is a human donor with aplastic anemia. CDR3s include the opening cysteine and the closing phenylalanine or tryptophan. The D gene is left open where the match is weak. Not all rows give a size; the values are once, few, many and, for expanded clones, a class.

cdr3_aa cdr3_nt d_call clone_size j_call v_call
CATSDLWDRGNIQPQHF TGTGCCACCAGTGATTTATGGGACAGGGGAAACATTCAGCCCCAGCATTTT TRBD1 . TRBJ1-5 TRBV24-1
CASSLVMQGAGGYTF TGTGCCAGCAGCTTAGTAATGCAAGGGGCGGGCGGCTACACCTTC . . TRBJ1-2 TRBV7-2
CSAPTGSHTF TGCAGTGCCCCGACCGGGTCCCACACCTTC . many TRBJ1-2 TRBV20-1
CSAKIRGIIYEQYF TGCAGTGCTAAGATCAGAGGGATCATCTACGAGCAGTACTTC . . TRBJ2-7 TRBV20-1
CSAPQSGGRRETQYF TGCAGTGCCCCCCAATCCGGCGGGAGGAGGGAGACCCAGTACTTC TRBD2 many TRBJ2-5 TRBV20-1
CSVVPRGRINEQFF TGCAGCGTTGTCCCGCGGGGTAGGATAAATGAGCAGTTCTTC . . TRBJ2-1 TRBV29-1
CASSEQGLHEQYF TGTGCCAGCAGTGAGCAGGGGCTACACGAGCAGTACTTC . many TRBJ2-7 TRBV25-1
CASSYTTANSNQPQHF TGTGCCAGCAGTTATACCACAGCTAATAGCAATCAGCCCCAGCATTTT . . TRBJ1-5 TRBV10-2
CASSQGGVLAGYTF TGTGCCAGCAGCCAAGGTGGAGTGTTGGCCGGCTACACCTTC . . TRBJ1-2 TRBV3-1
CASSPANLGTDTQYF TGTGCCAGCAGCCCTGCTAATCTCGGCACAGATACGCAGTATTTT . few TRBJ2-3 TRBV7-3
CASSPAGPETQYF TGTGCCAGCAGCCCAGCCGGTCCAGAGACCCAGTACTTC . many TRBJ2-5 TRBV7-2
CSVGRSGDGEQFF TGCAGCGTCGGGCGTAGCGGGGATGGGGAGCAGTTCTTC TRBD2 many TRBJ2-1 TRBV29-1
CASSSQAGTRRPYEQYF TGTGCCAGCAGCTCACAAGCGGGAACTCGAAGGCCCTACGAGCAGTACTTC TRBD2 many TRBJ2-7 TRBV11-1
CASSSEGSGTSGSSYEQYF TGTGCCAGCAGCTCCGAAGGTTCCGGGACTAGCGGGAGCTCCTACGAGCAGTACTTC TRBD2 many TRBJ2-7 TRBV11-2
CSAVTGTGFGYTF TGCAGTGCGGTTACCGGGACAGGGTTTGGCTACACCTTC TRBD1 many TRBJ1-2 TRBV20-1
CASGLAGYTEAFF TGTGCCAGCGGCCTAGCGGGTTACACTGAAGCTTTCTTT . . TRBJ1-1 TRBV2
CASRELDRGLHYGYTF TGCGCCAGCAGAGAACTCGACAGGGGGCTTCACTATGGCTACACCTTC TRBD1 . TRBJ1-2 TRBV10-1
CASSVGLQETQYF TGTGCCAGCAGTGTAGGCCTTCAAGAGACCCAGTACTTC . many TRBJ2-5 TRBV6-1
CASSIARNSNQPQHF TGTGCCAGTAGTATAGCGAGAAATAGCAATCAGCCCCAGCATTTT . many TRBJ1-5 TRBV19
CASSGRGLNTEAFF TGTGCCAGCAGTGGTCGGGGATTGAACACTGAAGCTTTCTTT . many TRBJ1-1 TRBV2
CASRRMANTEAFF TGTGCCAGCAGGAGGATGGCGAACACTGAAGCTTTCTTT . . TRBJ1-1 TRBV7-8
CANSVISGADVSLPLHF TGTGCCAACAGTGTAATATCGGGGGCCGACGTAAGTTTGCCCCTCCACTTT . . TRBJ1-6 TRBV10-3
CASSAYYQPQHF TGTGCCAGCAGTGCCTACTATCAGCCCCAGCATTTT . many TRBJ1-5 TRBV2
CAWTPRAKRNQPQHF TGTGCCTGGACCCCCAGGGCCAAAAGGAATCAGCCCCAGCATTTT . . TRBJ1-5 TRBV19
CASSTGKGTEAFF TGTGCCAGTAGTACGGGGAAGGGCACTGAAGCTTTCTTT . few TRBJ1-1 TRBV19
CSASDLSYEQYF TGCAGTGCTAGTGACTTATCCTACGAGCAGTACTTC . many TRBJ2-7 TRBV20-1
CASSSRQQGTEKLFF TGTGCCAGCAGCTCCAGACAGCAGGGGACGGAAAAACTGTTTTTT . many TRBJ1-4 TRBV6-1
CASSTLRGAYNEQFF TGTGCCAGCAGCACCCTGAGGGGGGCTTACAATGAGCAGTTCTTC . . TRBJ2-1 TRBV7-2
CSARGLAVGRADTQYF TGCAGTGCTAGAGGACTAGCGGTAGGACGGGCAGATACGCAGTATTTT TRBD2 . TRBJ2-3 TRBV20-1
CASRDTNYGYAF TGTGCCAGCAGGGACACCAACTATGGCTACGCCTTC . . TRBJ1-2 TRBV10-3
CASTNRPNNYGYTF TGTGCCAGCACCAACAGACCGAATAACTATGGCTACACCTTC . . TRBJ1-2 TRBV6-1
CASSLQGGKRALHF TGTGCCAGCAGTCTGCAGGGGGGGAAGAGGGCCCTCCACTTT TRBD1 . TRBJ1-6 TRBV25-1
CASSLVSYEQFF TGCGCCAGCAGCTTGGTGTCCTATGAGCAGTTCTTC . few TRBJ2-1 TRBV5-1
CASSLRDREKLFF TGTGCCAGCAGCCTTAGGGACAGGGAAAAACTGTTTTTT TRBD1 many TRBJ1-4 TRBV2
CAISADGRAGYEQYF TGTGCCATCAGTGCGGACGGGAGGGCCGGTTACGAGCAGTACTTC TRBD2 . TRBJ2-7 TRBV10-3
CSARVGSEVLYF TGCAGTGCTAGAGTGGGCTCAGAAGTATTGTACTTC . . TRBJ2-4 TRBV20-1
CAISEGQGQAGYTF TGTGCCATCAGTGAGGGACAGGGACAGGCGGGCTACACCTTC TRBD1 . TRBJ1-2 TRBV10-3
CASSVGSDEPQHF TGTGCCAGCAGCGTAGGGTCGGATGAGCCCCAGCATTTT . many TRBJ1-5 TRBV9
CASSPDLRPKYEQYF TGTGCCAGCAGTCCTGACCTTAGACCAAAGTACGAGCAGTACTTC . few TRBJ2-7 TRBV25-1
CASSSPTSLFPYEQYF TGTGCTAGCAGCTCACCGACTAGCCTATTCCCCTACGAGCAGTACTTC TRBD2 . TRBJ2-7 TRBV7-7
CASVGDGPNSPLHF TGTGCCAGCGTTGGGGACGGACCGAATTCACCCCTCCACTTT . once TRBJ1-6 TRBV2
CASSYSTGEPLNTEAFF TGTGCCAGCAGTTACTCAACAGGGGAACCCTTGAACACTGAAGCTTTCTTT TRBD1 few TRBJ1-1 TRBV10-3
CASRGDASNQPQHF TGTGCCAGCAGGGGGGATGCTAGCAATCAGCCCCAGCATTTT . many TRBJ1-5 TRBV2
CASSIALREPDTQYF TGTGCCAGTAGTATAGCCCTGCGGGAGCCAGATACGCAGTATTTT TRBD2 few TRBJ2-3 TRBV19
CASSLRGVSSYEQYF TGTGCCAGCAGCTTAAGAGGGGTAAGCTCCTACGAGCAGTACTTC . few TRBJ2-7 TRBV7-2
CAWSVRIMGQLNGYTF TGTGCCTGGAGTGTACGAATAATGGGACAGCTTAATGGCTACACCTTC TRBD1 few TRBJ1-2 TRBV30
CTSSPTGALTGELFF TGTACCAGCAGCCCAACAGGGGCCCTTACCGGGGAGCTGTTTTTT TRBD1 once TRBJ2-2 TRBV6-1
CASNHLNTEAFF TGTGCCAGCAATCATCTGAACACTGAAGCTTTCTTT . once TRBJ1-1 TRBV19
CASSGAGRDEQYF TGTGCCAGCAGCGGGGCGGGCAGAGACGAGCAGTACTTC . few TRBJ2-7 TRBV25-1